This passage covers 2 T cell receptor beta chains from one sample sequenced in a study of radiotherapy plus CTLA-4 blockade in lung cancer. The protocol was immunoSEQ multiplex PCR, while the TCRdb copy is restricted to in-frame clones and leaves out a portion. The sample has some 25,000 clones; roughly 70% are singletons. This specimen was peripheral blood, taken from a patient treated with radiotherapy plus ipilimumab. The source is a human donor with non-small cell lung cancer whose response to radiotherapy plus ipilimumab could not be evaluated.

The chain's CDR3 is CATSRDFGELNNSPLHF. CDR3 DNA: TGTGCCACCAGCAGAGATTTCGGGGAGTTAAATAATTCACCCCTCCACTTT. J is TRBJ1-6 and V is TRBV15; no definite D call. Trimming left V 0 bases short and J 5 bases short, with 14 bases between. The CDR3 spans 17 residues. Germline CDR1 LNHNV, CDR2 YYDKDF (reference sequence).

CDR3 loop: CATSRDAGGKTYSNQPQHF. The CDR3 region has the DNA TGTGCCACCAGCAGAGATGCGGGGGGGAAAACCTATAGCAATCAGCCCCAGCATTTT. The V gene is TRBV15, the J gene TRBJ1-5, with D tentatively TRBD1 (5 bases). This CDR3 has 19 residues. Trimming removed 0 bases from V and 0 bases from J, with 18 bases in between. Germline V CDR1 and CDR2: LNHNV, YYDKDF (reference sequence). Full variable domain (missing parts from reference TRBV15 and TRBJ1-5): DAMVIQNPRYQVTQFGKPVTLSCSQTLNHNVMYWYQQKSSQAPKLLFHYYDKDFNNEADTPDNFQSRRPNTSFCFLDIRSPGLGDTAMYLCATSRDAGGKTYSNQPQHFGDGTRLSIL.